The 20 T cell receptor beta chains below all came from one sample that was sequenced in a study of control samples from healthy donors and cancer patients. Clones were read by immunoSEQ multiplex PCR, and TCRdb kept only the in-frame ones, dropping some. The sample consists of roughly 14,000 clones, around three quarters of them appearing once. The material sequenced was formalin-fixed, paraffin-embedded tissue. The receptors derive from a female donor with lung cancer.

V is TRBV13 and J is TRBJ2-3, with TRBD2 matching 7 bases. Trimming took 1 base from V and 6 from J; bases not matched to a gene: 7. This CDR3 has 15 amino acids. Per the germline V gene, CDR1 is PRHDT and CDR2 is FYEKMQ (reference sequence). In DNA, the CDR3 is TGTGCCAGCAGCTTAGAAGGCGGGAGTGCGGATACGCAGTATTTT. As protein: CASSLEGGSADTQYF.

In DNA, the CDR3 is TGTGCCAGCAGCTGGGGGGCCGTCGGGGCAGGGACCGGGGAGCTGTTTTTT. Translating it yields CASSWGAVGAGTGELFF. J is TRBJ2-2 and V is TRBV5-4; D might be TRBD1 or TRBD2, each matching 6 bases. CDR3 length: 17 residues. V was trimmed by 3 bases and J by 5 bases, leaving 20 bases between them. Germline V gene lookup returns CDR1 SGHNT and CDR2 YYREEE (reference sequence).

In regard to this clone: Other DNA variants within this sample encode the same CDR3. V is TRBV3-1 (or the pseudogene TRBV3-2) and J is TRBJ1-2; TRBD1 matches at 8 bases. The CDR3 is made up of 15 amino acids. V was pared by 5 bases and J by 5 bases, with 10 bases of the junction left unmatched. Per the germline V gene, CDR1 is LGHDT and CDR2 is YNNKEL (reference sequence). The CDR3 nucleotides are TGTGCCAGCAGCTATCGATCAGGGGGCGCGTATGGCTACACCTTC. Its protein product is CASSYRSGGAYGYTF.

This chain joins TRBV10-3 and TRBJ2-1, with 10 bases lining up with TRBD2. CDR1 ENHRY and CDR2 SYGVKD come from the germline V gene. The CDR3 sequence is 17 residues long. Trimming at V came to 4 bases and at J to 2 bases, leaving 8 bases not matched to a gene. CDR3 loop: CAISAGASGSPYNEQFF. CDR3 nucleotides: TGTGCCATCAGTGCGGGGGCTAGCGGGAGCCCCTACAATGAGCAGTTCTTC.

The chain employs TRBV12-5 and TRBJ2-3, with 8 bases identical to TRBD2. This CDR3 has 15 residues. With 3 bases clipped from V and 2 bases from J, the junction kept 4 bases outside the gene matches. Germline V CDR1 and CDR2: LGHNT, FRNRAP. CDR3 residues: CASGFSGGITDTQYF. The DNA for the CDR3 is TGTGCTAGTGGTTTCTCGGGAGGGATCACAGATACGCAGTATTTT. Together with reference TRBV12-5 and TRBJ2-3, the CDR3 gives the full variable domain: DARVTQTPRHKVTEMGQEVTMRCQPILGHNTVFWYRQTMMQGLELLAYFRNRAPLDDSGMPKDRFSAEMPDATLATLKIQPSEPRDSAVYFCASGFSGGITDTQYFGPGTRLTVL.

The chain has TRBV14 and TRBJ2-5; D not resolved. The length of the CDR3 is 12 residues. The V end was cut by 1 base, the J end by 10 bases, with 10 bases between. Germline CDR1 SGHDN, CDR2 FVKESK. CDR3 in DNA: TGTGCCAGCAGCCAAGCGAACCTGGTCCAGTACTTC. This codes for CASSQANLVQYF.

This sequence joins TRBV12-3 or TRBV12-4 and TRBJ2-7; TRBD1 might be the D (6 bases). CDR3 length equals 13 residues. V lost 8 bases and J lost 3, with 14 bases in between. The CDR3 protein is CASAGQLFYEQYF. For the CDR3, the DNA is TGTGCCAGCGCTGGACAGCTATTCTACGAGCAGTACTTC.

The genes are TRBV6-5 and TRBJ2-7; 9 bases agree with TRBD2. This CDR3 has 14 amino acids. Germline loops: CDR1 MNHEY, CDR2 SVGAGI. V gave up 6 bases and J gave up 6 bases; unmatched junction bases: 9. This CDR3 is CASSPGLALVEQYF. The CDR3 DNA follows: TGTGCCAGCAGCCCGGGACTAGCCTTGGTCGAGCAGTACTTC.

The chain has TRBV4-3 and TRBJ2-3; D is ambiguous. Germline loops: CDR1 LGHNA, CDR2 YSLEER. CDR3 length: 17 amino acids. V dropped 1 base and J dropped 0 bases, with 14 bases sitting between them. In DNA, the CDR3 is TGCGCCAGCAGCCAAGGTTTGGTGTTACGGAGCACAGATACGCAGTATTTT. Translated, it gives CASSQGLVLRSTDTQYF.

The chain recombines TRBV7-9 with TRBJ2-2; 7 nucleotides line up with TRBD1. The CDR3 is made up of 17 amino acids. Germline loops: CDR1 SEHNR, CDR2 FQNEAQ (reference sequence). The trim removed 4 bases at V and 0 bases at J, leaving 8 bases unmatched. The CDR3 loop reads CASSWSTGTANTGELFF. The DNA for the CDR3 is TGTGCCAGCAGCTGGTCCACCGGGACAGCGAACACCGGGGAGCTGTTTTTT.

The chain links TRBV7-2 to TRBJ2-3; TRBD2 aligns across 10 bases. Trimming at V came to 8 bases and at J to 1 base, leaving 3 bases not matched to a gene. Germline loops: CDR1 SGHTA, CDR2 FQGNSA. CDR3 length: 14 residues. The CDR3 sequence: CASGTSGGTDTQYF. The DNA of the CDR3 is TGTGCCAGCGGAACTAGCGGGGGCACAGATACGCAGTATTTT.

This rearrangement joins TRBV18 to TRBJ1-1; D remains ambiguous. The ends were cut back, 2 bases at V and 0 bases at J, with 7 bases in the middle. Germline V gene sequence: CDR1 KGHSH, CDR2 LQKENI. CDR3 length: 14 amino acids. This CDR3 reads CASSPAIMNTEAFF. CDR3 DNA: TGTGCCAGCTCACCAGCCATAATGAACACTGAAGCTTTCTTT.

The CDR3, as DNA: TGTGCCTCCCGATTCCTTCCAGAGAACACTGAAGCTTTCTTT. It specifies CASRFLPENTEAFF. The J gene is TRBJ1-1, the V gene TRBV10-3; D unresolved. Germline CDR1 and CDR2: ENHRY and SYGVKD. This CDR3 is 14 amino acids long. V was shortened by 11 bases and J by 1 base, with 17 bases between the two germline ends.

DNA of the CDR3: TGCGCCAGCAGCTTGGGGGAATACGAGCAGTACTTC. It encodes CASSLGEYEQYF. The rearrangement joins TRBV5-1 to TRBJ2-7; D gene unclear. Trimming removed 0 bases from V and 4 bases from J, with 5 bases in between. CDR3 size: 12 residues. Germline V gene data show CDR1 as SGHRS and CDR2 as YFSETQ.

This sequence joins TRBV7-9 and TRBJ2-7; D remains ambiguous. In germline, CDR1 is SEHNR, CDR2 FQNEAQ (reference sequence). The ends were cut back, 1 base at V and 0 bases at J, with 7 bases in the middle. The CDR3 spans 14 residues. CDR3 sequence reads: CASSLGTDSYEQYF. CDR3 DNA sequence: TGTGCCAGCAGCTTAGGCACGGACTCCTACGAGCAGTACTTC.

The chain combines TRBV28 with TRBJ1-6; the match to TRBD1 covers 9 bases. J lost 4 bases, V lost 10 bases, and 5 bases had no gene match. The CDR3 covers 14 residues. CDR1 MDHEN and CDR2 SYDVKM come from the germline V gene. CDR3 sequence reads: CANRGQGYNSPLHF. As DNA, the CDR3 is TGTGCCAACAGAGGACAGGGGTATAATTCACCCCTCCACTTT.

The rearrangement joins TRBV25-1 to TRBJ1-1; perhaps TRBD1 as D (6 bases). The CDR3 has 13 amino acids. Germline V lookup: CDR1 MGHDK, CDR2 SYGVNS. Deletions cut 5 bases from V and 4 bases from J, with 11 bases between. The CDR3 sequence is CASSLQGSTEAFF. The DNA for the CDR3 is TGTGCCAGCAGTTTACAGGGAAGCACTGAAGCTTTCTTT.

The chain employs TRBV25-1 and TRBJ2-2; either TRBD1 or TRBD2 may supply D (5 bases each). V was cut by 2 bases and J by 7 bases, with 5 bases left in between. Germline V lookup: CDR1 MGHDK, CDR2 SYGVNS. This CDR3 is 12 amino acids long. The chain's CDR3 is CASSEGGGELFF. The CDR3 nucleotides read TGTGCCAGCAGTGAAGGGGGCGGGGAGCTGTTTTTT.

On this clone: Other DNA sequences in the sample encode the same CDR3. This CDR3 is CASSSGQGGGELFF. The CDR3 nucleotides read TGTGCCAGCTCATCGGGACAGGGCGGCGGAGAGCTGTTTTTT. V and J are TRBV18 and TRBJ2-2, with 9 bases that match TRBD1. The ends lost 5 bases at V and 11 bases at J; junction bases unmatched: 9. Germline V gene data show CDR1 as KGHSH and CDR2 as LQKENI. The CDR3 is 14 residues long.

This chain joins TRBV6-5 and TRBJ1-6; D is perhaps TRBD1 (5 bases). The CDR3 covers 15 residues. The V gene's germline CDR1 is MNHEY and CDR2 SVGAGI. V lost 3 bases, J lost 8 bases, and 14 bases lay in between. The CDR3 coding sequence is TGTGCCAGCAGTTATGGTAGGGGATCGCATTCACCCCTCCACTTT. Translated: CASSYGRGSHSPLHF.